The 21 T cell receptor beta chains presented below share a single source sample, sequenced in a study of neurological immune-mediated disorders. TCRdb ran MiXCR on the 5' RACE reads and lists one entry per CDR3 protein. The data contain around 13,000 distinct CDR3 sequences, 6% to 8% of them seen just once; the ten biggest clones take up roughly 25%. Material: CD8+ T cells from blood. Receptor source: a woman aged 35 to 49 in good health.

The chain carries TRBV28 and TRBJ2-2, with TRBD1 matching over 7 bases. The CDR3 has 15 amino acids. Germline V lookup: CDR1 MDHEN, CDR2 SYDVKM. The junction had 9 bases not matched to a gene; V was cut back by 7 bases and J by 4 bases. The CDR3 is CASNQGPGGTGELFF. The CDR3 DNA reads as TGTGCCAGCAACCAAGGCCCAGGGGGCACCGGGGAGCTGTTTTTT. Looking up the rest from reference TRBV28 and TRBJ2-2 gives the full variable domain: DVKVTQSSRYLVKRTGEKVFLECVQDMDHENMFWYRQDPGLGLRLIYFSYDVKMKEKGDIPEGYSVSREKKERFSLILESASTNQTSMYLCASNQGPGGTGELFFGEGSRLTVL.

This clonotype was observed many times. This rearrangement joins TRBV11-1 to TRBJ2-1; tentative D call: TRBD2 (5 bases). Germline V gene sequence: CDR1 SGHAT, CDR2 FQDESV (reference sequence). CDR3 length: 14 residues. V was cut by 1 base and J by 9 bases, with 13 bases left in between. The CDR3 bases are TGTGCCAGCAGCTTAGAATTCCCTAGCACTGAGCAGTTCTTC. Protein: CASSLEFPSTEQFF.

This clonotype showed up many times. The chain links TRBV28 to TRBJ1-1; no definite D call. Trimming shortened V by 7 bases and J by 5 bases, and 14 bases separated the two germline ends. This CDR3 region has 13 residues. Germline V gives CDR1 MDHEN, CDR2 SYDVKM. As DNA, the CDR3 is TGTGCCAGCACCCTCTCCCTGGGAACTGAAGCTTTCTTT. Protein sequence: CASTLSLGTEAFF.

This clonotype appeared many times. CDR3 sequence reads: CSVVMGNTGELFF. Here the CDR3 DNA reads TGCAGCGTTGTCATGGGGAACACCGGGGAGCTGTTTTTT. The V and J genes are TRBV29-1 and TRBJ2-2; D is uncertain. The length of the CDR3 is 13 residues. Germline V gives CDR1 SQVTM, CDR2 ANQGSEA. Trimming removed 4 bases at V and 1 base at J, with 7 bases between.

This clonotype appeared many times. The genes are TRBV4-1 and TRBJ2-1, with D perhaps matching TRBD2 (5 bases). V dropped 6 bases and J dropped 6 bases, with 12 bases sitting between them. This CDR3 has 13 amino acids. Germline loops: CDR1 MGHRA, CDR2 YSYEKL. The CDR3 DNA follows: TGCGCCAGCAGTCCACTAAGCGGCAATGAGCAGTTCTTC. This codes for CASSPLSGNEQFF.

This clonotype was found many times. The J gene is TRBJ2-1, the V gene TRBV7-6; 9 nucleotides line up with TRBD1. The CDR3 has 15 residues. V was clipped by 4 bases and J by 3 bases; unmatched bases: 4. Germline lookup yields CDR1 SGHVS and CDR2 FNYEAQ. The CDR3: CASSWGQGSYNEQFF. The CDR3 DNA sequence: TGTGCCAGCAGCTGGGGACAGGGTAGCTACAATGAGCAGTTCTTC.

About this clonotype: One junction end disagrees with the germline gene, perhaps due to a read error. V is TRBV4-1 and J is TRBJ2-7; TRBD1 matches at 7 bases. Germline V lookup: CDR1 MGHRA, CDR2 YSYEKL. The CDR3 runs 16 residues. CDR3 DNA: TGCGCCAGCAGCCAAGAATATGGGACAGAGACCTACAAGCAGTACTTC. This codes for CASSQEYGTETYKQYF.

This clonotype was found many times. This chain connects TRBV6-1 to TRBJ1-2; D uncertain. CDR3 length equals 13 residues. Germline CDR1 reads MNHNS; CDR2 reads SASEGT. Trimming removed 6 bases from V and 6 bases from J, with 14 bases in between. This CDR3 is CASRDALSDGYTF. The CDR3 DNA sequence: TGTGCCAGCAGAGACGCCCTCAGCGATGGCTACACCTTC.

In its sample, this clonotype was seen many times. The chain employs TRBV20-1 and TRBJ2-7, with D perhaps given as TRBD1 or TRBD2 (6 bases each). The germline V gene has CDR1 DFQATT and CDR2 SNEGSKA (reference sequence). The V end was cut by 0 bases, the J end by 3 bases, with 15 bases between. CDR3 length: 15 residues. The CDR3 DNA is TGCAGTGCTAGAGAATTGGGAGGACAGAACTACGAGCAGTACTTC. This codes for CSARELGGQNYEQYF.

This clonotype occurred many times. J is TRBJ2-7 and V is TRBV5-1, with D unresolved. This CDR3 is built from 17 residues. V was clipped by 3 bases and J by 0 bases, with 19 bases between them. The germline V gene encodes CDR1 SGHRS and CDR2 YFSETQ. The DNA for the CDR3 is TGCGCCAGCAGCTGGACGGCGACTGGGGATAGCTCCTACGAGCAGTACTTC. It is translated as CASSWTATGDSSYEQYF.

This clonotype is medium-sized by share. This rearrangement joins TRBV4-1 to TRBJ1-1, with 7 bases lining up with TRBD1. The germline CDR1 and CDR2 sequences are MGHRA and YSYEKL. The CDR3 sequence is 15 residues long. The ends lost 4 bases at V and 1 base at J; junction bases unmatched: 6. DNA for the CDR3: TGCGCCAGCAGCCTCGACAGGGCCCCGAACACTGAAGCTTTCTTT. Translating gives CASSLDRAPNTEAFF.

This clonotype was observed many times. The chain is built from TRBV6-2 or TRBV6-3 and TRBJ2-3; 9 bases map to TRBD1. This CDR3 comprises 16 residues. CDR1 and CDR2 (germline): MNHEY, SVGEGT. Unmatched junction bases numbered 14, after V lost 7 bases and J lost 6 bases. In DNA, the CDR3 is TGTGCCAGCAACCGACCGCTTCGGGACAGGGCCGATACGCAGTATTTT. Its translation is CASNRPLRDRADTQYF.

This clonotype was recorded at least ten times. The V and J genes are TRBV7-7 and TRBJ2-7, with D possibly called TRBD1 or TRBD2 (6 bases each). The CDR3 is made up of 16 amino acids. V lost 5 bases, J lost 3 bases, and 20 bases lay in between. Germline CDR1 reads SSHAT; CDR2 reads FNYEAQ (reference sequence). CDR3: CASSPTAGAGFYEQYF. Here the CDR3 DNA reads TGTGCCAGCAGCCCTACCGCAGGGGCGGGGTTCTACGAGCAGTACTTC.

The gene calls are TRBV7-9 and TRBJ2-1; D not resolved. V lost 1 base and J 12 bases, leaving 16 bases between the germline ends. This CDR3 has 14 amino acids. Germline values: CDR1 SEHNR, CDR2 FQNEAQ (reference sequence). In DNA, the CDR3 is TGTGCCAGCAGCTTAGAAGCAGGCACAGATACGCAGTTCTTC. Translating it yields CASSLEAGTDTQFF.

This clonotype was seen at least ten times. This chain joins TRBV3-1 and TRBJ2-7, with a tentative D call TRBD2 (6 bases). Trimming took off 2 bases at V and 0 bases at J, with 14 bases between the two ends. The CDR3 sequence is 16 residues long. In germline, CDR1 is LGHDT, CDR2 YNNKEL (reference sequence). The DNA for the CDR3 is TGTGCCAGCAGCCAAATCCCGGGACTGAGCTCCTACGAGCAGTACTTC. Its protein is CASSQIPGLSSYEQYF.

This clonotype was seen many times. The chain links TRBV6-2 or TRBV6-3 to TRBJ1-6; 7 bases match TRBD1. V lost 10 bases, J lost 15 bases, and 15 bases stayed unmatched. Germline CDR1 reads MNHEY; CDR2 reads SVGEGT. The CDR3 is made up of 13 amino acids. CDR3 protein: CATQTDRRLDLHF. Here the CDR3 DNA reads TGTGCCACCCAGACGGACAGGCGCTTAGACCTCCACTTT.

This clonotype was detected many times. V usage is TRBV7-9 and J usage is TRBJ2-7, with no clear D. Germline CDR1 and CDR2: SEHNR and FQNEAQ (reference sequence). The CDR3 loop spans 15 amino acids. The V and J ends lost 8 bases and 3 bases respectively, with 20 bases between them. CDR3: CASGNRAHGFYEQYF. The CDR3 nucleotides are TGTGCCAGCGGAAACCGGGCCCACGGGTTCTACGAGCAGTACTTC.

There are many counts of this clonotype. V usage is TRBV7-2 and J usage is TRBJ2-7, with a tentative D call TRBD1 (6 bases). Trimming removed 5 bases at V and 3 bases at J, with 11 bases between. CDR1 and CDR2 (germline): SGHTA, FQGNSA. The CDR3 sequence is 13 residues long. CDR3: CASSLGQFYEQYF. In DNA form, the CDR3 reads TGTGCCAGCAGCCTTGGACAGTTCTACGAGCAGTACTTC. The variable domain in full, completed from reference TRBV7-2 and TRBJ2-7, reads GAGVSQSPSNKVTEKGKDVELRCDPISGHTALYWYRQSLGQGLEFLIYFQGNSAPDKSGLPSDRFSAERTGGSVSTLTIQRTQQEDSAVYLCASSLGQFYEQYFGPGTRLTVT.

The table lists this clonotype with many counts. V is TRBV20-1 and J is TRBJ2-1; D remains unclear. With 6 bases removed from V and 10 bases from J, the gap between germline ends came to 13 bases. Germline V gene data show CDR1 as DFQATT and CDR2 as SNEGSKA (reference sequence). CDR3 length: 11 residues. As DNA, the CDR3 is TGCAGTGCCACTTTATGCCGCGAGCAGTTCTTC. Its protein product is CSATLCREQFF.

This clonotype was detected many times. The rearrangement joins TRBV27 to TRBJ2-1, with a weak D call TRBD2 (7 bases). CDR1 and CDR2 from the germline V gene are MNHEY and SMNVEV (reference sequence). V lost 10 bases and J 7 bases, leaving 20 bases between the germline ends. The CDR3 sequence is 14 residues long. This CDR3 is CATQGRERDNEQFF. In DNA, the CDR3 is TGTGCCACCCAGGGGCGGGAGCGGGATAATGAGCAGTTCTTC.

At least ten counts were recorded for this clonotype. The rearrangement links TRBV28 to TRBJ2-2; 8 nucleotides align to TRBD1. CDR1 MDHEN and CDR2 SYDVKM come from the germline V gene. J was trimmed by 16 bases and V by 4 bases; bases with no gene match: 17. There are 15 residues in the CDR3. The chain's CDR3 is CASSSLTGEKDRRFF. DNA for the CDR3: TGTGCCAGCAGTTCCCTGACAGGGGAGAAGGATCGGAGGTTTTTT.